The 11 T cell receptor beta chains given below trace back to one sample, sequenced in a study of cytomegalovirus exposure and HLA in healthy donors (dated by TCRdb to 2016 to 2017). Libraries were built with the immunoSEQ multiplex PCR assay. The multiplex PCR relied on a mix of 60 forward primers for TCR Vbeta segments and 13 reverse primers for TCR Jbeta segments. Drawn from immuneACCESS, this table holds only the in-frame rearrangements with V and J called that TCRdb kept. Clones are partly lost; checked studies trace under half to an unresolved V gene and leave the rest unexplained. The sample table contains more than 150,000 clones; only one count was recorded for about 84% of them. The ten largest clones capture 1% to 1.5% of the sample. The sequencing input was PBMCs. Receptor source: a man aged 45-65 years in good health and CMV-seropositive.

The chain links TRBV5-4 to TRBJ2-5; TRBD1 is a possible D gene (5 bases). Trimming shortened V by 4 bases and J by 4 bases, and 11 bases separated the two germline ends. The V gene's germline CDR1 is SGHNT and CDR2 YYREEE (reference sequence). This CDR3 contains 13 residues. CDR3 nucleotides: TGTGCCAGCAGCAATCAGGGCCCAGAGACCCAGTACTTC. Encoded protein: CASSNQGPETQYF.

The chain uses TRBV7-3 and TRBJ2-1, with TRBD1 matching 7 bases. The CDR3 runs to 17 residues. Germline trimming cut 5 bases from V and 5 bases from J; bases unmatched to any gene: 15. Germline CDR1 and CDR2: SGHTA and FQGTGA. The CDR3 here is CASSPGQEPFGDNEQFF. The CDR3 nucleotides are TGTGCCAGCAGCCCAGGACAGGAACCCTTCGGGGACAATGAGCAGTTCTTC.

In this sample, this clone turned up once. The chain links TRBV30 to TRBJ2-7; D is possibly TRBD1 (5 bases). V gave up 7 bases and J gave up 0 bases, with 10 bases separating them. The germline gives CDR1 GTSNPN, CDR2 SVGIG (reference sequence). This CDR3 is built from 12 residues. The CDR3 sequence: CAYDSASYEQYF. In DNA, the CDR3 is TGTGCCTACGACAGCGCCTCCTACGAGCAGTACTTC.

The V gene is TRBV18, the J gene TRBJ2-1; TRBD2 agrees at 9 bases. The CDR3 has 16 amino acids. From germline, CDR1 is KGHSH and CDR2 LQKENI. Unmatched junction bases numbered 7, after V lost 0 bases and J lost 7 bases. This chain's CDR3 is CASSPPGGRASNEQFF. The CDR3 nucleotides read TGTGCCAGCTCACCACCGGGCGGGAGGGCCTCAAATGAGCAGTTCTTC.

As DNA, the CDR3 is TGTGCCAGCAGCCCTCGGGACAGGGACAATGAGCAGTTCTTC. The encoded protein is CASSPRDRDNEQFF. The chain employs TRBV7-2 and TRBJ2-1, with TRBD1 matching 9 bases. Germline V gene sequence: CDR1 SGHTA, CDR2 FQGNSA. The V gene end was trimmed by 5 bases and the J gene end by 5 bases; junction bases not matched to a gene: 4. CDR3 length equals 14 residues. Combining the CDR3 with reference TRBV7-2 and TRBJ2-1 gives the whole variable domain GAGVSQSPSNKVTEKGKDVELRCDPISGHTALYWYRQSLGQGLEFLIYFQGNSAPDKSGLPSDRFSAERTGGSVSTLTIQRTQQEDSAVYLCASSPRDRDNEQFFGPGTRLTVL.

CDR3 nucleotide sequence: TGTGCCAGCAGTTTCGGGGTCGCCCACTATGGCTACACCTTC. Amino acids: CASSFGVAHYGYTF. The chain carries TRBV28 and TRBJ1-2, with no clear D. Germline assignment: CDR1 MDHEN and CDR2 SYDVKM. V lost 3 bases and J lost 3, with 11 bases in between. The CDR3 totals 14 residues.

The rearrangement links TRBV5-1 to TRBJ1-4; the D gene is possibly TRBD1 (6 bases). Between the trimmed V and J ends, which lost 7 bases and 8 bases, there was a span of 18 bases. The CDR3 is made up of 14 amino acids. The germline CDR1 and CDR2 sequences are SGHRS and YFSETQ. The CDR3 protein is CASSQTGPYEKLFF. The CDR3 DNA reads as TGCGCCAGCTCCCAGACAGGCCCCTACGAAAAACTGTTTTTT.

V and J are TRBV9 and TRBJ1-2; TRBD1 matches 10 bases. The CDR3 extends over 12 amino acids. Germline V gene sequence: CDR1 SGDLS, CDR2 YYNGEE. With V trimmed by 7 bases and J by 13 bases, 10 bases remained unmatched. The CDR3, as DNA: TGTGCCAGCGGGACAGGGGTTGGTATGCCCACCTTC. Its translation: CASGTGVGMPTF.

The CDR3, as DNA: TGCGCCAGCAGCCAAGGAGGTCAGCCCCAGCATTTT. Protein: CASSQGGQPQHF. The chain employs TRBV4-1 and TRBJ1-5; no definite D call. Germline V lookup: CDR1 MGHRA, CDR2 YSYEKL. V was trimmed by 1 base and J by 6 bases, leaving 4 bases between them. The CDR3 sequence is 12 residues long.

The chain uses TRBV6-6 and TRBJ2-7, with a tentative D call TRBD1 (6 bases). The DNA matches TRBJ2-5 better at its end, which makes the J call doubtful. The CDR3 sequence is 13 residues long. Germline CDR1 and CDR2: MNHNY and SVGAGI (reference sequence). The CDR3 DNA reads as TGTGCCAGCAGTTCAGCAGGGGTAGAGACCCAGTACTTC. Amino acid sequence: CASSSAGVETQYF.

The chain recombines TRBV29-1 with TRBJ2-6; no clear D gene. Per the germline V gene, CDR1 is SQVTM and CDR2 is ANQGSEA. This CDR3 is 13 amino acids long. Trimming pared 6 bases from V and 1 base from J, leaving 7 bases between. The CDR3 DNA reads TGCAGCGTGGAATCGTCTGGGGCCAACGTCCTGACTTTC. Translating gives CSVESSGANVLTF.